The 16 T cell receptor beta chains in this list originate from one sample, sequenced in a study of regulatory T cells in long-lasting Graves disease. The time point is: newly diagnosed GD, antithyroid drugs for less than 3 months. RNA from PBMCs was the source of the TCR library. Construction of the TCR beta libraries employed iRepertoire HTBI primers in conjunction with Arm-PCR of CDR3 regions. Via MiXCR, TCRdb re-called the multiplex PCR reads, giving one row per CDR3 protein. The sample carries under 500,000 distinct CDR3 sequences, 16% recorded once. The sample also formed part of further work on T cells in Graves' hyperthyroidism and ophthalmopathy.

The specimen was peripheral blood mononuclear cells (PBMCs), collected at new diagnosis, from a patient treated with antithyroid drugs. The source is a woman in her twenties or thirties with Graves disease.

Remarks on this clonotype: A much larger clone differs from this one at a single base, so this may be a read error. The V gene is TRBV5-1, the J gene TRBJ2-3; the D gene is possibly TRBD2 (5 bases). CDR1 SGHRS and CDR2 YFSETQ come from the germline V gene. This CDR3 comprises 13 residues. The DNA for the CDR3 is TGCACCAGCAGCCCGACTATCACAGATACGCAGTATTTT. Protein product: CTSSPTITDTQYF.

A few counts support this clonotype. The genes are TRBV5-8 and TRBJ2-5; 9 bases line up with TRBD2. Germline V lookup: CDR1 SGHTS, CDR2 YDEGEE. This CDR3 has 17 amino acids. The V segment lost 2 bases and the J segment 4 bases; nucleotides outside the gene matches: 12. The CDR3 reads CASSLGLAGPKGETQYF. The CDR3 nucleotides read TGTGCCAGCAGCTTAGGTCTAGCGGGACCCAAGGGAGAGACCCAGTACTTC.

Notes on this clonotype: Since a much larger clone is just one base distant, this may be a read error. The CDR3 spells CGVAGLAGVSSYNEQFF. The CDR3 coding sequence is TGCGGTGTGGCTGGACTAGCGGGAGTATCAAGTTACAATGAGCAGTTCTTC. J is TRBJ2-1 and V is TRBV20-1; TRBD2 agrees at 13 bases. CDR1 and CDR2 from the germline V gene are DFQATT and SNEGSKA (reference sequence). This CDR3 contains 17 residues.

This clonotype was detected ten times or more. The chain is built from TRBV10-2 and TRBJ2-3; perhaps TRBD2 as D (6 bases). V lost 6 bases and J lost 0, with 13 bases in between. Germline lookup yields CDR1 WSHSY and CDR2 SAAADI. The CDR3 spans 15 residues. CDR3 protein: CASRPPSGSTDTQYF. CDR3 sequence (DNA): TGCGCCAGCAGGCCCCCCAGCGGGAGCACAGATACGCAGTATTTT.

The chain carries TRBV13 and TRBJ2-1; 9 bases agree with TRBD2. The V segment lost 1 base and the J segment 11 bases; nucleotides outside the gene matches: 9. The CDR3 runs 15 residues. Per germline, CDR1 PRHDT and CDR2 FYEKMQ (reference sequence). The CDR3 loop is CASSLVLAGTGQQFF. DNA of the CDR3: TGTGCCAGCAGCTTAGTCCTAGCGGGAACGGGCCAGCAGTTCTTC.

This rearrangement joins TRBV6-1 to TRBJ2-7, with TRBD2 as a possible D gene (5 bases). Germline V CDR1 and CDR2: MNHNS, SASEGT. The CDR3 is made up of 16 amino acids. The V gene lost 2 bases and the J gene lost 2 bases, with 16 bases spanning the gap. The CDR3 sequence is CASSETVASRTYEQYF. The CDR3 DNA reads as TGTGCCAGCAGTGAAACCGTCGCTAGCAGAACCTACGAGCAGTACTTC.

Comments on this clonotype: With only one base between it and a far larger clone, this is likely a read error. The V gene is TRBV3-1, the J gene TRBJ1-1, with D perhaps matching TRBD1 (6 bases). The CDR3 runs 15 residues. The germline V gene has CDR1 LGHDT and CDR2 YNNKEL (reference sequence). V lost 6 bases, J lost 4 bases, and 18 bases lay in between. CDR3: CASRDSVVWSTEAFF. The CDR3 coding sequence is TGTGCCAGCAGGGACAGTGTAGTATGGAGCACTGAAGCTTTCTTT.

On this clonotype: This may be a read error, as it is one base from a much larger clone. This chain connects TRBV11-1 to TRBJ1-4; D may be TRBD1 (6 bases). Trimming pared 6 bases from V and 6 bases from J, leaving 20 bases between. Germline CDR1 and CDR2: SGHAT and FQDESV (reference sequence). CDR3 length: 16 residues. The CDR3 here is CASRQGRRSEDEKLFF. CDR3 bases: TGTGCCAGCAGGCAGGGGCGCCGGTCCGAGGATGAAAAACTGTTTTTT.

This clonotype showed up many times. This chain uses TRBV7-9 with TRBJ1-1, with 9 nucleotides matching TRBD1. Germline lookup yields CDR1 SEHNR and CDR2 FQNEAQ (reference sequence). V gave up 1 base and J gave up 6 bases; unmatched junction bases: 9. The CDR3 is 16 amino acids. The DNA for the CDR3 is TGTGCCAGCAGCTTAGGGGGACAGGGTCGAGAGGCTGAAGCTTTCTTT. It yields the protein CASSLGGQGREAEAFF.

There are a few counts of this clonotype. The V and J genes are TRBV19 and TRBJ2-7; 8 positions agree with TRBD1. CDR1 LNHDA and CDR2 SQIVND come from the germline V gene (reference sequence). The V and J ends lost 10 bases and 1 base, in that order; junction bases with no gene match: 9. This CDR3 is 14 amino acids long. The CDR3 DNA reads TGTGCCACCTCCTCCGGGACAGGTTCCTACGAGCAGTACTTC. Protein: CATSSGTGSYEQYF.

This clonotype was picked up many times. The chain has TRBV12-3 or TRBV12-4 and TRBJ2-7, with D tentatively TRBD1 (5 bases). The CDR3 has 13 amino acids. Trimming removed 5 bases from V and 7 bases from J, with 15 bases in between. The CDR3 DNA reads TGTGCCAGCAGTCTAGGAAGGGGTGGAGAGCAGTACTTC. It specifies CASSLGRGGEQYF.

This clonotype occurred a few times. This chain connects TRBV18 to TRBJ2-7; 8 positions match TRBD1. The V and J ends lost 1 base and 0 bases, in that order; junction bases with no gene match: 20. Germline CDR1 and CDR2: KGHSH and LQKENI. The CDR3 consists of 21 residues. The CDR3 spells CASSPRRIPGDRDRPSYEQYF. In DNA form, the CDR3 reads TGTGCCAGCTCACCACGGAGAATCCCCGGTGACCGGGACAGGCCCTCCTACGAGCAGTACTTC. Supplemented by reference TRBV18 and TRBJ2-7, the full variable domain reads NAGVMQNPRHLVRRRGQEARLRCSPMKGHSHVYWYRQLPEEGLKFMVYLQKENIIDESGMPKERFSAEFPKEGPSILRIQQVVRGDSAAYFCASSPRRIPGDRDRPSYEQYFGPGTRLTVT.

This clonotype was seen repeatedly, ten times or more. The chain has TRBV6-1 and TRBJ2-3; D unclear. The CDR3 is made up of 15 amino acids. The V gene's germline CDR1 is MNHNS and CDR2 SASEGT. V was clipped by 6 bases and J by 5 bases, with 18 bases between them. CDR3: CASSVRTDARDTQYF. In nucleotides, the CDR3 is TGTGCCAGCAGCGTTCGGACGGACGCGCGAGATACGCAGTATTTT.

This clonotype was recorded a few times. The chain has TRBV7-9 and TRBJ1-1; perhaps TRBD1 as D (6 bases). The CDR3 length is 14 residues. Looked up from germline, CDR1 is SEHNR and CDR2 is FQNEAQ (reference sequence). The V and J ends lost 0 bases and 3 bases respectively, with 8 bases between them. CDR3 in amino acids: CASSLAYRDTEAFF. DNA of the CDR3: TGTGCCAGCAGCTTAGCGTACAGGGACACTGAAGCTTTCTTT.

In its sample, this clonotype was seen many times. An end of the junction does not agree with germline; a read error may underlie this. The rearrangement joins TRBV5-1 to TRBJ2-7, with a possible D match to TRBD2 (5 bases). Germline CDR1 is SGHRS and CDR2 is YFSETQ. CDR3 size: 11 residues. The CDR3, as DNA: TGTGCCAGCAGCCTACTAGACGAGCAGTACTTC. Translated, it gives CASSLLDEQYF.

The chain uses TRBV5-1 and TRBJ2-3; 9 bases line up with TRBD2. Looked up from germline, CDR1 is SGHRS and CDR2 is YFSETQ. This CDR3 region has 15 residues. The junction had 4 bases not matched to a gene; V was cut back by 0 bases and J by 5 bases. The CDR3: CASSLGVSGRDTQYF. CDR3 bases: TGCGCCAGCAGCTTGGGCGTTAGCGGGAGAGATACGCAGTATTTT.